One TCR beta chain is described in this entry. Sequencing used immunoSEQ multiplex PCR; TCRdb keeps in-frame clones, though not all of them. The sample carries 170,000 or so clones, roughly 87% recorded once. The data derive from a study of T cell responses to AZD1222 COVID-19 vaccine. The sequencing here drew on peripheral blood, taken on day 0 of AZD1222 vaccination. This clonotype was obtained from an adult in good health.

CDR3 region: CASSPPTANTEAFF. CDR3 nucleotide sequence: TGTGCCAGCAGTCCCCCCACAGCGAACACTGAAGCTTTCTTT. The genes are TRBV28 and TRBJ1-1, with D unclear. Trimming took off 5 bases at V and 1 base at J, with 11 bases between the two ends. Germline CDR1 MDHEN, CDR2 SYDVKM. The CDR3 spans 14 residues. The variable domain in full, with the rest retrieved from reference TRBV28 and TRBJ1-1, is DVKVTQSSRYLVKRTGEKVFLECVQDMDHENMFWYRQDPGLGLRLIYFSYDVKMKEKGDIPEGYSVSREKKERFSLILESASTNQTSMYLCASSPPTANTEAFFGQGTRLTVV.